This T cell receptor (beta chain) is from a study of patients and donors after allogeneic stem cell transplantation. This clonotype was counted at least ten times. An end of the junction differs from the germline gene, which may be a read error. Each CDR3 protein is one row after TCRdb ran MiXCR on the RT-PCR reads. In the table there are more than 150,000 distinct CDR3 sequences, approximately 41% of which are singletons. Germline V gives CDR1 MNHEY, CDR2 SMNVEV (reference sequence). This CDR3 comprises 13 residues. The receptor comes from a human donor who was either an allogeneic HSCT recipient or a stem cell or donor lymphocyte infusion donor (not recorded which). It is not recorded whose cells these are; they may come from a transplant donor. The sequenced sample consisted of blood, either unsorted or a sorted T cell fraction (not recorded which). This rearrangement joins TRBV27 to TRBJ1-1; no clear D. Written as DNA, the CDR3 is TGTGCCAGCAGCTTATCAGTAAACACTGAAGCTTTCTTT. Residues: CASSLSVNTEAFF.